These 27 T cell receptor beta chains were sequenced from one sample in a study of blood T cell repertoires in COVID-19. TCRdb's table, derived via immunoSEQ multiplex PCR, lists solely in-frame clones and lacks some. The table lists 200,000 to 250,000 clones, approximately 80% of them singletons. The sample taken for sequencing was PBMCs or T cells enriched from blood (not recorded which). These receptors were collected from a man in his 60s who had recovered from COVID-19.

The count of this clone is one. The chain combines TRBV3-1 (or the pseudogene TRBV3-2) with TRBJ2-3; TRBD1 is a possible D gene (6 bases). The CDR3 sequence is 16 residues long. The germline CDR1 and CDR2 sequences are LGHDT and YNNKEL (reference sequence). V lost 4 bases to trimming and J lost 3 bases, with 17 bases between them. In nucleotides, the CDR3 is TGTGCCAGCAGCCGAGAAGGACAGAGGAATACAGATACGCAGTATTTT. Translated, it gives CASSREGQRNTDTQYF.

This clone was counted only a few times. This rearrangement joins TRBV19 to TRBJ2-7, with D possibly being TRBD1 (5 bases). This CDR3 spans 15 amino acids. V lost 1 base to trimming and J lost 2 bases, with 12 bases between them. CDR1 LNHDA and CDR2 SQIVND come from the germline V gene (reference sequence). CDR3 sequence (DNA): TGTGCCAGTAGTATAGCCTCGACAGCCCCCTACGAGCAGTACTTC. This sequence encodes CASSIASTAPYEQYF.

This clone was picked up a small number of times. The V and J genes are TRBV7-2 and TRBJ2-3, with D unclear. Germline CDR1 and CDR2: SGHTA and FQGNSA. This CDR3 has 14 residues. V was cut by 1 base and J by 2 bases, with 7 bases left in between. The CDR3 sequence: CASSLVSNTDTQYF. The CDR3 DNA follows: TGTGCCAGCAGCTTAGTGAGCAACACAGATACGCAGTATTTT. The whole variable domain, remainder taken from reference TRBV7-2 and TRBJ2-3, is GAGVSQSPSNKVTEKGKDVELRCDPISGHTALYWYRQSLGQGLEFLIYFQGNSAPDKSGLPSDRFSAERTGGSVSTLTIQRTQQEDSAVYLCASSLVSNTDTQYFGPGTRLTVL.

The rearrangement links TRBV19 to TRBJ2-1; TRBD2 agrees at 8 bases. This CDR3 has 13 residues. With 9 bases clipped from V and 2 bases from J, the junction kept 3 bases outside the gene matches. Germline loops: CDR1 LNHDA, CDR2 SQIVND (reference sequence). The CDR3 loop reads CASGTRTYNEQFF. The CDR3 DNA sequence: TGTGCCAGCGGGACTAGAACCTACAATGAGCAGTTCTTC.

The chain recombines TRBV6-5 with TRBJ1-1; a possible D gene is TRBD1 (6 bases). Trimming stripped 6 bases from V and 0 bases from J, with 14 bases between. The CDR3 extends over 15 amino acids. Looked up from germline, CDR1 is MNHEY and CDR2 is SVGAGI. The CDR3 reads CASRDPGHLNTEAFF. CDR3 sequence (DNA): TGTGCCAGCAGAGATCCGGGACATTTGAACACTGAAGCTTTCTTT.

V gene TRBV19 combines with J gene TRBJ2-1; 12 bases fit TRBD2. The CDR3 consists of 16 residues. V shed 0 bases and J 7 bases; nucleotides not matched to a gene: 4. From germline, CDR1 is LNHDA and CDR2 SQIVND (reference sequence). The CDR3 is CASSIDLAGGRNEQFF. In DNA form, the CDR3 reads TGTGCCAGTAGTATAGATCTAGCGGGGGGGCGAAATGAGCAGTTCTTC. The full variable domain, completed using reference TRBV19 and TRBJ2-1, is DGGITQSPKYLFRKEGQNVTLSCEQNLNHDAMYWYRQDPGQGLRLIYYSQIVNDFQKGDIAEGYSVSREKKESFPLTVTSAQKNPTAFYLCASSIDLAGGRNEQFFGPGTRLTVL.

The rearrangement uses TRBV5-8 and TRBJ1-6; TRBD1 agrees at 8 bases. The CDR3 covers 15 residues. Germline V gene lookup returns CDR1 SGHTS and CDR2 YDEGEE. V gave up 2 bases and J gave up 8 bases; unmatched junction bases: 6. CDR3 nucleotide sequence: TGTGCCAGCAGCTTACAGACAGGGGCTTATTCACCCCTCCACTTT. It is translated as CASSLQTGAYSPLHF.

V usage is TRBV5-1 and J usage is TRBJ1-6; D perhaps matches TRBD1 (5 bases). The CDR3 sequence is 16 residues long. The V gene lost 0 bases and the J gene lost 8 bases, with 15 bases spanning the gap. CDR1 is SGHRS and CDR2 is YFSETQ in the germline V gene. The CDR3 bases are TGCGCCAGCAGCTTGGCGTTGGGGAGGGGCCATTCACCCCTCCACTTT. Encoded protein: CASSLALGRGHSPLHF.

The genes are TRBV9 and TRBJ1-4; 7 nucleotides match TRBD1. Germline lookup yields CDR1 SGDLS and CDR2 YYNGEE. CDR3 size: 14 residues. The junction had 3 bases not matched to a gene; V was cut back by 2 bases and J by 5 bases. The chain's CDR3 is CASSVPGQNEKLFF. Here the CDR3 DNA reads TGTGCCAGCAGCGTCCCGGGACAGAATGAAAAACTGTTTTTT.

V and J are TRBV5-1 and TRBJ2-7; 12 positions match TRBD2. The germline V gene has CDR1 SGHRS and CDR2 YFSETQ. The V gene end was trimmed by 0 bases and the J gene end by 2 bases; junction bases not matched to a gene: 3. The CDR3 covers 16 residues. The CDR3 protein is CASSLARTSGAYEQYF. The CDR3 coding sequence is TGCGCCAGCAGCTTGGCGCGGACTAGCGGGGCCTACGAGCAGTACTTC.

V usage is TRBV6-5 and J usage is TRBJ1-6, with D possibly matching TRBD1 (5 bases). V shed 4 bases and J shed 7 bases, with 14 bases lying between them. Germline CDR1 MNHEY, CDR2 SVGAGI. The CDR3 spans 15 residues. The CDR3 bases are TGTGCCAGCAGTTTGATCGCAGGGATCAATTCACCCCTCCACTTT. It yields the protein CASSLIAGINSPLHF.

The chain joins TRBV6-2 or TRBV6-3 to TRBJ2-3; 11 positions agree with TRBD2. The trim removed 2 bases at V and 1 base at J, leaving 14 bases unmatched. Per germline, CDR1 MNHEY and CDR2 SVGEGT. The CDR3 is made up of 20 amino acids. The CDR3 loop is CASSYGTSGPTLVGTDTQYF. The CDR3 DNA sequence: TGTGCCAGCAGTTACGGGACTAGCGGCCCGACCCTGGTGGGCACAGATACGCAGTATTTT.

The chain has TRBV19 and TRBJ1-4; 8 positions match TRBD1. CDR1 and CDR2 (germline): LNHDA, SQIVND (reference sequence). The CDR3 is 14 residues long. The J segment lost 8 bases and the V segment lost 6 bases, leaving 8 bases of the junction unmatched. CDR3 in amino acids: CASSTTGAGEKLFF. The CDR3 bases are TGTGCCAGTAGCACGACAGGGGCGGGGGAAAAACTGTTTTTT. The entire variable domain, with the rest obtained from reference TRBV19 and TRBJ1-4, is as follows: DGGITQSPKYLFRKEGQNVTLSCEQNLNHDAMYWYRQDPGQGLRLIYYSQIVNDFQKGDIAEGYSVSREKKESFPLTVTSAQKNPTAFYLCASSTTGAGEKLFFGSGTQLSVL.

The chain couples TRBV7-3 to TRBJ1-1; no clear D. Trimming shortened V by 1 base and J by 1 base, and 4 bases separated the two germline ends. CDR3 length equals 13 residues. The V gene's germline CDR1 is SGHTA and CDR2 FQGTGA. Here the CDR3 reads CASSLSANTEAFF. CDR3 sequence (DNA): TGTGCCAGCAGCTTAAGCGCGAACACTGAAGCTTTCTTT. Using reference TRBV7-3 and TRBJ1-1 for the parts outside the CDR3, the full variable domain is GAGVSQTPSNKVTEKGKYVELRCDPISGHTALYWYRQSLGQGPEFLIYFQGTGAADDSGLPNDRFFAVRPEGSVSTLKIQRTERGDSAVYLCASSLSANTEAFFGQGTRLTVV.

The rearrangement uses TRBV28 and TRBJ1-3; D is unresolved. The CDR3 sequence is 14 residues long. CDR1 is MDHEN, CDR2 SYDVKM, per germline. V was trimmed by 6 bases and J by 0 bases, leaving 9 bases between them. The CDR3, as DNA: TGTGCCAGCAGGCCCACGAGCTCTGGAAACACCATATATTTT. Its protein product is CASRPTSSGNTIYF.

The chain carries TRBV6-5 and TRBJ1-4; D remains unclear. The germline V and J ends were trimmed by 5 bases and 5 bases, with 9 bases remaining between them. Germline-derived CDR1 and CDR2 are MNHEY and SVGAGI. The CDR3 is made up of 13 amino acids. DNA of the CDR3: TGTGCCAGCAGTATCCGTCGGAATGAAAAACTGTTTTTT. Translated: CASSIRRNEKLFF.

This chain connects TRBV19 to TRBJ2-1; maybe TRBD2 (5 bases). V lost 1 base and J 4 bases, leaving 11 bases between the germline ends. The CDR3 sequence is 15 residues long. Germline CDR1 is LNHDA and CDR2 is SQIVND (reference sequence). This CDR3 is CASSIVGGPYNEQFF. The DNA for the CDR3 is TGTGCCAGTAGTATAGTAGGAGGACCGTACAATGAGCAGTTCTTC.

The genes are TRBV4-3 and TRBJ1-1; 9 nucleotides align to TRBD1. Losses at the gene ends were 1 base for V and 1 base for J; bases not matched to a gene: 1. In germline, CDR1 is LGHNA, CDR2 YSLEER. The CDR3 runs to 15 residues. In DNA form, the CDR3 reads TGCGCCAGCAGCCAAGTACAGGGGGCGAACACTGAAGCTTTCTTT. Translation gives CASSQVQGANTEAFF.

This chain connects TRBV10-3 to TRBJ1-3; the D gene is possibly TRBD1 (6 bases). CDR3 length: 14 residues. Germline values: CDR1 ENHRY, CDR2 SYGVKD. V shed 10 bases and J shed 2 bases, with 15 bases lying between them. CDR3 DNA: TGTGCCACCGCACAGGGAACTACTGGAAACACCATATATTTT. Translating it yields CATAQGTTGNTIYF.

The rearrangement joins TRBV12-3 or TRBV12-4 to TRBJ1-1; tentative D call: TRBD1 (5 bases). The length of the CDR3 is 13 residues. Trimming pared 1 base from V and 4 bases from J, leaving 7 bases between. The CDR3 DNA sequence: TGTGCCAGCAGTTTAGGTCAGGGCACTGAAGCTTTCTTT. It encodes CASSLGQGTEAFF.

This chain connects TRBV20-1 to TRBJ1-2, with 7 nucleotides matching TRBD1. The germline gives CDR1 DFQATT, CDR2 SNEGSKA (reference sequence). The CDR3 spans 11 residues. The trim removed 7 bases at V and 2 bases at J, leaving 1 base unmatched. The CDR3: CSGQGNYGYTF. The CDR3 DNA reads TGCAGTGGACAGGGCAACTATGGCTACACCTTC.

This clone came up once. V usage is TRBV2 and J usage is TRBJ1-6; a possible D gene is TRBD1 (6 bases). With 8 bases removed from V and 3 bases from J, the gap between germline ends came to 14 bases. The CDR3 is made up of 15 amino acids. CDR1 is SNHLY, CDR2 FYNNEI, per germline. The DNA of the CDR3 is TGTGCCAGCCGGCGGGGGCAGAGCTATAATTCACCCCTCCACTTT. Residues: CASRRGQSYNSPLHF.

The chain couples TRBV5-4 to TRBJ1-1; D remains ambiguous. Germline CDR1 SGHNT, CDR2 YYREEE (reference sequence). This CDR3 has 15 residues. V was clipped by 2 bases and J by 1 base, with 12 bases between them. CDR3: CASSFTGRGNTEAFF. The CDR3 DNA follows: TGTGCCAGCAGCTTCACTGGGCGGGGGAACACTGAAGCTTTCTTT.

The genes are TRBV7-2 and TRBJ1-3; 10 positions match TRBD1. V gave up 5 bases and J gave up 0 bases; unmatched junction bases: 7. The CDR3 has 17 residues. Germline CDR1 is SGHTA and CDR2 is FQGNSA. The CDR3 sequence is CASSPRTGGSSGNTIYF. The CDR3 region has the DNA TGTGCCAGCAGCCCGAGGACAGGGGGGAGCTCTGGAAACACCATATATTTT.

V and J are TRBV15 and TRBJ1-2, with 10 bases identical to TRBD1. Germline trimming cut 0 bases from V and 7 bases from J; bases unmatched to any gene: 5. The germline V gene encodes CDR1 LNHNV and CDR2 YYDKDF (reference sequence). This CDR3 region has 15 residues. CDR3 coding DNA: TGTGCCACCAGCAGAGAGGGCCGACAGGGGGCTGGCTACACCTTC. Encoded protein: CATSREGRQGAGYTF.

This clone has only one observation. The chain uses TRBV2 and TRBJ1-3; no definite D call. Looked up from germline, CDR1 is SNHLY and CDR2 is FYNNEI. The V gene lost 4 bases and the J gene lost 7 bases, with 14 bases spanning the gap. CDR3 length: 14 amino acids. CDR3 sequence: CASSGDTSGNTIYF. The CDR3 DNA follows: TGTGCCAGCAGTGGAGATACTTCGGGGAACACCATATATTTT.

The V and J genes are TRBV4-2 and TRBJ1-2; a possible D gene is TRBD1 (5 bases). Between the trimmed V and J ends, which lost 3 bases and 7 bases, there was a span of 27 bases. Germline CDR1 LGHNA, CDR2 YNFKEQ. The CDR3 is 18 amino acids. The CDR3 nucleotides are TGTGCCAGCAGCCACCCCTCTGATGGGTGGGGGGGGGAGGCTGGCTACACCTTC. It yields the protein CASSHPSDGWGGEAGYTF.